Each of the 5 T cell receptor beta chains below was sequenced from the same sample in a study of shared clonotypes between healthy human individuals. The naive CD8 subset, CD45RO-negative cells positively selected for CCR7, excluded terminally differentiated effector memory CD45RA+ cells. Sequencing used immunoSEQ multiplex PCR; TCRdb keeps in-frame clones, though not all of them. The data show more than 600,000 clones, roughly 94% seen once. The material sequenced was naive CD8+ T cells sorted from blood. The receptors were gathered from a young man in good health.

This sequence joins TRBV6-6 and TRBJ2-5; 9 nucleotides agree with TRBD1. The CDR3 totals 15 residues. CDR1 MNHNY and CDR2 SVGAGI come from the germline V gene (reference sequence). V shed 5 bases, J shed 5 bases, and the junction held 9 bases outside the gene matches. The CDR3 loop is CASSGTGIRQETQYF. The CDR3 bases are TGTGCCAGCAGTGGGACAGGGATCAGGCAGGAGACCCAGTACTTC.

The chain recombines TRBV27 with TRBJ2-6; D remains ambiguous. The germline V and J ends were trimmed by 2 bases and 0 bases, with 11 bases remaining between them. This CDR3 comprises 17 residues. Germline CDR1 is MNHEY and CDR2 is SMNVEV (reference sequence). Here the CDR3 reads CASSLLPMGSGANVLTF. The CDR3 coding sequence is TGTGCCAGCAGTTTACTTCCTATGGGCTCTGGGGCCAACGTCCTGACTTTC.

V and J are TRBV27 and TRBJ2-1; D remains unclear. Germline V gene data show CDR1 as MNHEY and CDR2 as SMNVEV (reference sequence). The V and J ends lost 4 bases and 6 bases respectively, with 10 bases between them. The CDR3 consists of 13 residues. CDR3 coding DNA: TGTGCCAGCAGTTACCCCCCTTTCAATGAGCAGTTCTTC. It codes for CASSYPPFNEQFF.

The chain has TRBV7-6 and TRBJ2-7; D remains ambiguous. The CDR3 has 18 amino acids. Trimming took 0 bases from V and 5 from J, leaving 23 bases between them. Looked up from germline, CDR1 is SGHVS and CDR2 is FNYEAQ. CDR3 bases: TGTGCCAGCAGCTTAGCGATGGGCACCAACTTAGGTCACCACGAGCAGTACTTC. Translation gives CASSLAMGTNLGHHEQYF.

The chain couples TRBV7-8 to TRBJ1-2; 7 positions agree with TRBD1. The germline CDR1 and CDR2 sequences are SGHVS and FQNEAQ. Losses at the gene ends were 1 base for V and 4 bases for J; bases not matched to a gene: 9. This CDR3 has 16 residues. The DNA for the CDR3 is TGTGCCAGCAGCTTAGGGCCGACAGGGTGGGGCTATGGCTACACCTTC. As protein: CASSLGPTGWGYGYTF.